The present T cell receptor (beta chain) was sequenced within a study of CD8+CD57+ T cells in acquired aplastic anemia. Study overall: The average for DNA from sorted CD4+ and CD8+ cells was 3.2 ug.

About this clonotype itself: Its antigen is unknown.

Genomic DNA, the template, was used for profiling of the TCR beta VDJ and CDR3. Each CDR3 protein is one row after TCRdb ran MiXCR on the reads. The table lists roughly 38,000 distinct CDR3 sequences, under 80% of them singletons. The ends were cut back, 0 bases at V and 3 bases at J, with 8 bases in the middle. Germline-derived CDR1 and CDR2 are ENHRY and SYGVKD. The CDR3 has 15 residues. Study-wide results and limits: Over 25 shared CD8+ CDR3s appeared highly expressed within patients' immunodominant clones.

The gene calls are TRBV10-3 and TRBJ2-2; no clear D gene. The receptor was isolated from a human donor in good health, serving as a control. What was sequenced was sorted CD4+, CD8+, or CD8+CD57+ T cells (not recorded which) from PBMCs. The CDR3 reads CAISESIGYTGELFF. The DNA of the CDR3 is TGTGCCATCAGTGAGTCGATAGGGTACACCGGGGAGCTGTTTTTT.